These 10 T cell receptor beta chains were sequenced from one sample in a study of blood T cells in healthy people across ages. With a J-beta primer mix and a sample-barcoded 5' primer, a second PCR ran about 7 to 11 cycles. TCRdb reanalysed the 5' RACE reads using MiXCR and keeps one entry per CDR3 protein. Here the sample spans approximately 960,000 distinct CDR3 sequences, 25% to 30% being singletons. The sample was also reused in another study, on T cells of mothers and their children.

Sequenced material: blood. The receptors derive from a middle-aged woman in good health.

This clonotype was counted many times. The gene calls are TRBV3-1 and TRBJ2-1, with TRBD2 matching 8 bases. V dropped 6 bases and J dropped 2; count of bases not matched to a gene: 6. The CDR3 covers 15 residues. Germline assignment: CDR1 LGHDT and CDR2 YNNKEL (reference sequence). Here the CDR3 reads CASREPGGPYNEQFF. For the CDR3, the DNA is TGTGCCAGCAGGGAGCCGGGGGGGCCCTACAATGAGCAGTTCTTC.

The CDR3 nucleotides are TGTGCCAGCAGTTTGGGCGCGACAATCTACGAGCAGTACTTC. Translation: CASSLGATIYEQYF. The rearrangement joins TRBV12-3 or TRBV12-4 to TRBJ2-7; D ambiguous. V dropped 3 bases and J dropped 3 bases, with 12 bases sitting between them. The CDR3 runs 14 residues.

This clonotype was observed a few times. The gene calls are TRBV3-1 and TRBJ1-2; D not resolved. CDR3 size: 12 residues. Trimming left V 4 bases short and J 8 bases short, with 11 bases between. Germline CDR1 and CDR2: LGHDT and YNNKEL (reference sequence). Here the CDR3 DNA reads TGTGCCAGCAGCCTTTCTGCCCCCGGCTACACCTTC. Amino acid sequence: CASSLSAPGYTF. The complete variable domain, with remaining parts taken from reference TRBV3-1 and TRBJ1-2, reads DTAVSQTPKYLVTQMGNDKSIKCEQNLGHDTMYWYKQDSKKFLKIMFSYNNKELIINETVPNRFSPKSPDKAHLNLHINSLELGDSAVYFCASSLSAPGYTFGSGTRLTVV.

This clonotype was counted ten times or more. The J gene is TRBJ2-1, the V gene TRBV15; 7 nucleotides match TRBD1. This CDR3 contains 16 residues. The germline V gene encodes CDR1 LNHNV and CDR2 YYDKDF (reference sequence). V lost 1 base, J lost 1 base, and 4 bases stayed unmatched. The CDR3 coding sequence is TGTGCCACCAGCAGAGGCAGGACAGGATCCTACAATGAGCAGTTCTTC. Protein sequence: CATSRGRTGSYNEQFF. Complete variable domain (other parts from reference TRBV15 and TRBJ2-1): DAMVIQNPRYQVTQFGKPVTLSCSQTLNHNVMYWYQQKSSQAPKLLFHYYDKDFNNEADTPDNFQSRRPNTSFCFLDIRSPGLGDTAMYLCATSRGRTGSYNEQFFGPGTRLTVL.

V usage is TRBV14 and J usage is TRBJ2-4; D gene ambiguous. The CDR3 loop spans 13 amino acids. V was clipped by 1 base and J by 10 bases, with 11 bases between them. CDR1 SGHDN and CDR2 FVKESK come from the germline V gene. Here the CDR3 DNA reads TGTGCCAGCAGCCAAGTGGCGGCCGCAATTCAGTACTTC. Residues: CASSQVAAAIQYF. Supplemented by reference TRBV14 and TRBJ2-4, the full variable domain reads EAGVTQFPSHSVIEKGQTVTLRCDPISGHDNLYWYRRVMGKEIKFLLHFVKESKQDESGMPNNRFLAERTGGTYSTLKVQPAELEDSGVYFCASSQVAAAIQYFGAGTRLSVL.

The genes are TRBV6-2 or TRBV6-3 and TRBJ1-2, with D maybe TRBD1 (5 bases). Looked up from germline, CDR1 is MNHEY and CDR2 is SVGEGT. Trimming took 4 bases from V and 3 from J, leaving 12 bases between them. The CDR3 totals 14 residues. The CDR3 DNA reads TGTGCCAGCAGTTGCCATGGAGGGGACTATGGCTACACCTTC. Protein product: CASSCHGGDYGYTF.

This clonotype was observed at least ten times. The chain is built from TRBV7-3 and TRBJ2-3; the D gene is possibly TRBD2 (5 bases). Germline V gives CDR1 SGHTA, CDR2 FQGTGA. Deletions cut 4 bases from V and 1 base from J, with 12 bases between. The CDR3 runs 15 residues. As DNA, the CDR3 is TGTGCCAGCAGCTCCGGGATCCTAGGCACAGATACGCAGTATTTT. It is translated as CASSSGILGTDTQYF.

This clonotype was detected many times. V usage is TRBV20-1 and J usage is TRBJ2-2; 9 positions match TRBD1. This CDR3 has 14 residues. The ends lost 2 bases at V and 9 bases at J; junction bases unmatched: 7. Looked up from germline, CDR1 is DFQATT and CDR2 is SNEGSKA (reference sequence). CDR3 in DNA: TGCAGTGCTAGAAATGACAGGGGGATTAGGGAGCTGTTTTTT. Translated: CSARNDRGIRELFF.

In its sample, this clonotype was seen a few times. This chain joins TRBV28 and TRBJ2-1; D is possibly TRBD2 (7 bases). Trimming took 7 bases from V and 0 from J, leaving 13 bases between them. Germline CDR1 and CDR2: MDHEN and SYDVKM. The CDR3 covers 15 residues. The CDR3 spells CASTGGGSSYNEQFF. CDR3 in DNA: TGTGCCAGCACGGGGGGCGGGAGCTCCTACAATGAGCAGTTCTTC.

The V gene is TRBV7-9, the J gene TRBJ2-1, with D uncertain. The ends were cut back, 7 bases at V and 0 bases at J, with 16 bases in the middle. CDR3 length equals 16 residues. Germline lookup yields CDR1 SEHNR and CDR2 FQNEAQ (reference sequence). The CDR3 DNA reads TGTGCCAGCACCTCGATTCCCAGCGACTCCTACAATGAGCAGTTCTTC. Translation: CASTSIPSDSYNEQFF. Full variable domain (remainder filled in from reference TRBV7-9 and TRBJ2-1): DTGVSQNPRHKITKRGQNVTFRCDPISEHNRLYWYRQTLGQGPEFLTYFQNEAQLEKSRLLSDRFSAERPKGSFSTLEIQRTEQGDSAMYLCASTSIPSDSYNEQFFGPGTRLTVL.